Below are 30 T cell receptor beta chains sequenced from a single sample in a study of shared clonotypes between healthy human individuals. Sequencing was performed with immunoSEQ multiplex PCR; in TCRdb, only in-frame clones are kept and a portion is missing. The table lists some 800,000 clones, approximately 92% of them singletons. CD45RO-negative, CCR7-positively selected cells formed the naive CD8 fraction, excluding terminally differentiated effector memory CD45RA+ cells. Sequencing used naive CD8+ T cells sorted from blood. These receptor sequences come from a man aged 25 to 40 in good health.

The rearrangement uses TRBV6-6 and TRBJ2-7; 7 positions match TRBD1. V lost 10 bases and J lost 5; bases outside the gene matches: 11. Per germline, CDR1 MNHNY and CDR2 SVGAGI (reference sequence). The CDR3 runs to 13 residues. This CDR3 reads CATNPHRGNEQYF. As DNA, the CDR3 is TGTGCCACTAACCCCCACAGGGGAAACGAGCAGTACTTC.

The chain links TRBV14 to TRBJ2-1, with no clear D. The V end lost 3 bases, the J end lost 0 bases, and 9 bases lay between the germline ends. The CDR3 sequence is 15 residues long. Germline lookup yields CDR1 SGHDN and CDR2 FVKESK. Here the CDR3 DNA reads TGTGCCAGCAGCCACTTTATAAGCTCCTACAATGAGCAGTTCTTC. Its translation is CASSHFISSYNEQFF.

The rearrangement uses TRBV15 and TRBJ2-1, with 8 bases aligning to TRBD2. V lost 5 bases, J lost 8 bases, and 5 bases stayed unmatched. Germline V gene sequence: CDR1 LNHNV, CDR2 YYDKDF (reference sequence). This CDR3 is 13 amino acids long. CDR3 sequence reads: CATSGLAGYEQFF. CDR3 DNA sequence: TGTGCCACCAGCGGGCTAGCGGGTTATGAGCAGTTCTTC.

The chain links TRBV6-5 to TRBJ2-1; D perhaps matches TRBD2 (5 bases). Germline CDR1 is MNHEY and CDR2 is SVGAGI. The germline V and J ends were trimmed by 2 bases and 5 bases, with 16 bases remaining between them. CDR3 size: 16 residues. The CDR3 is CASSYGYQRLDNEQFF. CDR3 coding DNA: TGTGCCAGCAGTTACGGCTACCAGCGGTTGGACAATGAGCAGTTCTTC.

The J gene is TRBJ2-7, the V gene TRBV29-1; possible D gene TRBD1, 6 bases. Trimming took off 1 base at V and 0 bases at J, with 13 bases between the two ends. CDR1 is SQVTM, CDR2 ANQGSEA, per germline. This CDR3 has 15 amino acids. The CDR3 reads CSVEGRGDNSYEQYF. DNA for the CDR3: TGCAGCGTTGAAGGACGTGGGGACAACTCCTACGAGCAGTACTTC.

V is TRBV13 and J is TRBJ1-2, with a possible D match to TRBD1 (6 bases). V dropped 4 bases and J dropped 8 bases, with 14 bases sitting between them. CDR3 length: 13 residues. Germline lookup yields CDR1 PRHDT and CDR2 FYEKMQ (reference sequence). CDR3 sequence reads: CASSSWGAEGYTF. DNA of the CDR3: TGTGCCAGCAGCTCCTGGGGGGCCGAGGGCTACACCTTC.

This rearrangement joins TRBV7-9 to TRBJ1-4, with D unclear. Germline values: CDR1 SEHNR, CDR2 FQNEAQ (reference sequence). The V and J ends lost 5 bases and 10 bases respectively, with 8 bases between them. The CDR3 sequence is 11 residues long. The CDR3 nucleotides are TGTGCCAGCAGCCCCTCGGTAAAACTGTTTTTT. The encoded protein is CASSPSVKLFF.

V is TRBV7-9 and J is TRBJ1-4; 8 bases match TRBD1. V gave up 4 bases and J gave up 3 bases; unmatched junction bases: 4. The V gene's germline CDR1 is SEHNR and CDR2 FQNEAQ (reference sequence). This CDR3 has 15 amino acids. CDR3 sequence reads: CASSSDRVSNEKLFF. CDR3 sequence (DNA): TGTGCCAGCAGCTCGGACAGGGTATCTAATGAAAAACTGTTTTTT.

This clone was observed a single time. This chain links TRBV2 with TRBJ2-3; 8 bases align to TRBD2. The V gene's germline CDR1 is SNHLY and CDR2 FYNNEI. The V and J ends lost 4 bases and 2 bases, in that order; junction bases with no gene match: 5. This CDR3 is built from 15 residues. CDR3 in amino acids: CASSGGLDLTDTQYF. For the CDR3, the DNA is TGTGCCAGCAGTGGGGGACTAGACCTCACAGATACGCAGTATTTT. Full variable domain (rest looked up from reference TRBV2 and TRBJ2-3): EPEVTQTPSHQVTQMGQEVILRCVPISNHLYFYWYRQILGQKVEFLVSFYNNEISEKSEIFDDQFSVERPDGSNFTLKIRSTKLEDSAMYFCASSGGLDLTDTQYFGPGTRLTVL.

V usage is TRBV9 and J usage is TRBJ1-1; D not resolved. This CDR3 comprises 14 residues. V lost 0 bases, J lost 1 base, and 7 bases lay in between. Germline loops: CDR1 SGDLS, CDR2 YYNGEE. DNA for the CDR3: TGTGCCAGCAGCGTAGTCGAAGCGAACACTGAAGCTTTCTTT. Translating gives CASSVVEANTEAFF. Full variable domain (remainder filled in from reference TRBV9 and TRBJ1-1): DSGVTQTPKHLITATGQRVTLRCSPRSGDLSVYWYQQSLDQGLQFLIQYYNGEERAKGNILERFSAQQFPDLHSELNLSSLELGDSALYFCASSVVEANTEAFFGQGTRLTVV.

The V gene is TRBV7-3, the J gene TRBJ2-3; D not resolved. Germline V CDR1 and CDR2: SGHTA, FQGTGA. V shed 5 bases and J shed 6 bases, with 18 bases lying between them. The CDR3 loop spans 15 amino acids. The CDR3 nucleotides read TGTGCCAGCAGCCTAGGCCCTAGTTTCGCGGATACGCAGTATTTT. Translation gives CASSLGPSFADTQYF.

Of note for this clone: A read error may account for a junction end that differs from germline. This CDR3 reads CASRLGTGGGYGYTF. The CDR3 bases are TGTGCCAGCCGCTTAGGGACAGGGGGTGGCTATGGCTACACCTTC. The rearrangement uses TRBV11-2 and TRBJ1-2; 11 positions agree with TRBD1. Germline lookup yields CDR1 SGHAT and CDR2 FQNNGV. This CDR3 is built from 15 residues.

This clone was detected only once. This rearrangement joins TRBV5-6 to TRBJ2-7, with 7 bases aligning to TRBD1. The CDR3 runs 14 residues. Trimming at V came to 0 bases and at J to 1 base, leaving 1 base not matched to a gene. In germline, CDR1 is SGHDT, CDR2 YYEEEE. The CDR3 DNA reads TGTGCCAGCAGCTTGGCGGGACAGTCCTACGAGCAGTACTTC. Its protein product is CASSLAGQSYEQYF.

V usage is TRBV11-3 and J usage is TRBJ2-4, with 8 bases lining up with TRBD2. With V trimmed by 5 bases and J by 1 base, 13 bases remained unmatched. Germline values: CDR1 SGHNT, CDR2 YENEEA. There are 18 residues in the CDR3. CDR3 DNA: TGTGCCAGCAGCCCCGGGGGGGCCGCTTCGGGGGCCAAAAACATTCAGTACTTC. Its translation is CASSPGGAASGAKNIQYF.

The chain has TRBV27 and TRBJ1-1; the D gene is possibly TRBD1 (6 bases). Trimming removed 10 bases at V and 5 bases at J, with 17 bases between. The CDR3 length is 13 residues. CDR1 is MNHEY and CDR2 is SMNVEV in the germline V gene (reference sequence). The CDR3 spells CATRPGGWTEAFF. The CDR3 DNA sequence: TGTGCCACCAGGCCGGGGGGCTGGACTGAAGCTTTCTTT.

The genes are TRBV14 and TRBJ2-5; a possible D gene is TRBD1 (7 bases). The length of the CDR3 is 14 residues. Germline V lookup: CDR1 SGHDN, CDR2 FVKESK. V shed 4 bases and J shed 5 bases, with 14 bases lying between them. The CDR3 protein is CASSRPGGGETQYF. CDR3 sequence (DNA): TGTGCCAGCAGCCGACCTGGAGGGGGCGAGACCCAGTACTTC. Variable domain in full (rest from reference TRBV14 and TRBJ2-5): EAGVTQFPSHSVIEKGQTVTLRCDPISGHDNLYWYRRVMGKEIKFLLHFVKESKQDESGMPNNRFLAERTGGTYSTLKVQPAELEDSGVYFCASSRPGGGETQYFGPGTRLLVL.

CDR3 sequence reads: CASSSGTLGWYEQYF. DNA of the CDR3: TGTGCCAGCAGCTCCGGGACTCTAGGATGGTACGAGCAGTACTTC. V is TRBV11-2 and J is TRBJ2-7; tentative D call: TRBD2 (6 bases). The CDR3 covers 15 residues. Germline V gene lookup returns CDR1 SGHAT and CDR2 FQNNGV. Trimming took off 4 bases at V and 4 bases at J, with 17 bases between the two ends. The full variable domain, in which reference TRBV11-2 and TRBJ2-7 provide the parts outside the CDR3, is EAGVAQSPRYKIIEKRQSVAFWCNPISGHATLYWYQQILGQGPKLLIQFQNNGVVDDSQLPKDRFSAERLKGVDSTLKIQPAKLEDSAVYLCASSSGTLGWYEQYFGPGTRLTVT.

The chain links TRBV6-6 to TRBJ2-3; D assignment may be TRBD1 or TRBD2 (6 bases each). V was shortened by 5 bases and J by 6 bases, with 12 bases between the two germline ends. Per the germline V gene, CDR1 is MNHNY and CDR2 is SVGAGI (reference sequence). The CDR3 runs 13 residues. The CDR3 sequence: CASSTLGGDTQYF. The CDR3 DNA reads TGTGCCAGCAGTACCCTGGGGGGCGATACGCAGTATTTT.

Concerning this clone itself: Other DNA sequences in the sample encode the same CDR3. The genes are TRBV2 and TRBJ1-1, with D possibly TRBD1 on 6 matching bases. The ends were cut back, 9 bases at V and 6 bases at J, with 8 bases in the middle. Germline loops: CDR1 SNHLY, CDR2 FYNNEI. The CDR3 covers 10 residues. The CDR3 DNA follows: TGTGCCAGTAGGGGGGCTGAAGCTTTCTTT. The encoded protein is CASRGAEAFF.

The chain couples TRBV6-1 to TRBJ2-4, with D possibly matching TRBD1 (5 bases). V lost 4 bases and J 5 bases, leaving 12 bases between the germline ends. CDR3 size: 14 residues. Germline loops: CDR1 MNHNS, CDR2 SASEGT. CDR3 sequence reads: CASSALGLQNIQYF. In nucleotides, the CDR3 is TGTGCCAGCAGTGCCTTGGGGCTTCAAAACATTCAGTACTTC.

The chain joins TRBV28 to TRBJ2-3; D uncertain. The V end was cut by 3 bases, the J end by 2 bases, with 24 bases between. Germline CDR1 and CDR2: MDHEN and SYDVKM. The CDR3 covers 19 residues. For the CDR3, the DNA is TGTGCCAGCAGTTTGCCGAGTTCCGGGTTTCGGATCTCCACAGATACGCAGTATTTT. The encoded protein is CASSLPSSGFRISTDTQYF.

J is TRBJ2-2 and V is TRBV6-5; D may be TRBD2 (5 bases). The CDR3 runs 15 residues. The germline gives CDR1 MNHEY, CDR2 SVGAGI. Trimming removed 4 bases from V and 5 bases from J, with 14 bases in between. The CDR3 DNA reads as TGTGCCAGCAGTTCGAGGGTCCCGGTTACCGGGGAGCTGTTTTTT. This encodes CASSSRVPVTGELFF.

The CDR3 is CASSLLERNEQFF. In DNA form, the CDR3 reads TGTGCCAGCAGCTTACTTGAGCGGAATGAGCAGTTCTTC. V usage is TRBV7-9 and J usage is TRBJ2-1; D is perhaps TRBD2 (5 bases). This CDR3 region has 13 residues. The V and J ends lost 2 bases and 7 bases respectively, with 9 bases between them. Germline-derived CDR1 and CDR2 are SEHNR and FQNEAQ (reference sequence).

CDR3 loop: CASKKIGVNTIYF. The CDR3 DNA reads TGTGCCAGCAAAAAAATAGGGGTAAACACCATATATTTT. This rearrangement joins TRBV28 to TRBJ1-3; a possible D gene is TRBD1 (5 bases). The V end lost 7 bases, the J end lost 6 bases, and 13 bases lay between the germline ends. The germline gives CDR1 MDHEN, CDR2 SYDVKM. The CDR3 runs 13 residues.

In this sample, this clone turned up once. This chain connects TRBV7-2 to TRBJ2-3; weak D call: TRBD2 (6 bases). This CDR3 spans 15 amino acids. V was cut by 4 bases and J by 2 bases, with 13 bases left in between. CDR1 and CDR2 (germline): SGHTA, FQGNSA. CDR3 amino acids: CASSYPEGDTDTQYF. CDR3 sequence (DNA): TGTGCCAGCAGCTACCCGGAGGGAGACACAGATACGCAGTATTTT. The whole variable domain, filled in from reference TRBV7-2 and TRBJ2-3, reads GAGVSQSPSNKVTEKGKDVELRCDPISGHTALYWYRQSLGQGLEFLIYFQGNSAPDKSGLPSDRFSAERTGGSVSTLTIQRTQQEDSAVYLCASSYPEGDTDTQYFGPGTRLTVL.

V and J are TRBV7-2 and TRBJ1-2; 10 bases are a match to TRBD1. The CDR3 spans 14 residues. J lost 3 bases, V lost 4 bases, and 2 bases had no gene match. The V gene's germline CDR1 is SGHTA and CDR2 FQGNSA. The CDR3 spells CASSSTGGDYGYTF. The CDR3 nucleotides are TGTGCCAGCAGCTCGACAGGGGGCGACTATGGCTACACCTTC.

The chain joins TRBV6-6 to TRBJ2-7; possibly TRBD2 for D (6 bases). The CDR3 length is 13 residues. CDR1 is MNHNY and CDR2 is SVGAGI in the germline V gene (reference sequence). Trimming pared 3 bases from V and 3 bases from J, leaving 9 bases between. The CDR3 DNA sequence: TGTGCCAGCAGTTATCAGGGAGGCTACGAGCAGTACTTC. It translates to CASSYQGGYEQYF.

This sequence joins TRBV7-3 and TRBJ1-1, with 11 bases fitting TRBD1. The CDR3 covers 14 residues. With 5 bases clipped from V and 5 bases from J, the junction kept 4 bases outside the gene matches. From germline, CDR1 is SGHTA and CDR2 FQGTGA. CDR3 in DNA: TGTGCCAGCAGCCCCGGACAGGGGGCGACTGAAGCTTTCTTT. Its translation: CASSPGQGATEAFF.

The V gene is TRBV13, the J gene TRBJ1-1; possible D gene TRBD1, 5 bases. V lost 5 bases and J lost 1, with 11 bases in between. The CDR3 is 14 residues long. Germline V lookup: CDR1 PRHDT, CDR2 FYEKMQ (reference sequence). The CDR3 sequence: CASSHAGGNTEAFF. In nucleotides, the CDR3 is TGTGCCAGCAGCCACGCCGGGGGGAACACTGAAGCTTTCTTT.

This chain uses TRBV28 with TRBJ2-2, with D possibly being TRBD2 (6 bases). CDR1 is MDHEN, CDR2 SYDVKM, per germline. CDR3 size: 18 residues. V lost 4 bases, J lost 6 bases, and 24 bases lay in between. DNA for the CDR3: TGTGCCAGCAGTTCGTATACCGGGACGAAGGACTATCCCGGGGAGCTGTTTTTT. Amino acids: CASSSYTGTKDYPGELFF.